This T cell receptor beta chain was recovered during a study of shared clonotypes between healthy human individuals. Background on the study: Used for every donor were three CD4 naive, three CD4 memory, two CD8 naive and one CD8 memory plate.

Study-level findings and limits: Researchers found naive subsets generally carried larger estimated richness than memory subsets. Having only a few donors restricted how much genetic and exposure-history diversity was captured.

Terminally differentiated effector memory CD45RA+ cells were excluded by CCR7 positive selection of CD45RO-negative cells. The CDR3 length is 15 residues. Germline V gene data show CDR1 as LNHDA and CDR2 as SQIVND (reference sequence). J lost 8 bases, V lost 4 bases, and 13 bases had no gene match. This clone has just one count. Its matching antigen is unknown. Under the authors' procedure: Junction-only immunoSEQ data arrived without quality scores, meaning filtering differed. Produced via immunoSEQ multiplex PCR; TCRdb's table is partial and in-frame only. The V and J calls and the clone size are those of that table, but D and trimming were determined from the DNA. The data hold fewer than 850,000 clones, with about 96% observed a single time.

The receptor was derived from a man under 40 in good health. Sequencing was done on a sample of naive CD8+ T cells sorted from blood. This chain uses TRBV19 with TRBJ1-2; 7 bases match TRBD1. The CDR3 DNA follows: TGTGCCAGTAGTACCGACCGGGACAGCGTTCGGGGCTACACCTTC. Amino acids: CASSTDRDSVRGYTF.